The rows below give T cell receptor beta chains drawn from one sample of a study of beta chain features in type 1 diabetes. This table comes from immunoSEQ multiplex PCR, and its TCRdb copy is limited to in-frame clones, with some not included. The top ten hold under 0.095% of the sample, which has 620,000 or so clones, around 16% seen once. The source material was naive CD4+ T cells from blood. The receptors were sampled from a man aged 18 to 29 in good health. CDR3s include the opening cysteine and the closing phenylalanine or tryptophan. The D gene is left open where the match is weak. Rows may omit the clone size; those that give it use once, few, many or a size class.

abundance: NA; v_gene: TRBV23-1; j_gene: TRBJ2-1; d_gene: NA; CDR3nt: TGCGCCAGCAGTCAACTTTACAATGAGCAGTTCTTC; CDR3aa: CASSQLYNEQFF
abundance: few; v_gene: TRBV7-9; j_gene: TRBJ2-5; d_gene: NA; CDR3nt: TGTGCCAGCAGCCAAGTTGAAGAGACCCAGTACTTC; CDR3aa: CASSQVEETQYF
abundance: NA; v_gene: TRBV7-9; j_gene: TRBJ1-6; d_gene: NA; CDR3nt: TGTGCCAGCAGCTTATCGGGGACTTCGGTTGTGTCACCCCTCCACTTT; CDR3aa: CASSLSGTSVVSPLHF
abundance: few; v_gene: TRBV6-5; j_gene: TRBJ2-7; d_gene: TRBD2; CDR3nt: TGTGCCAGCAGTACTACCTCTAGCGGGTCCTACGAGCAGTACTTC; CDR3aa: CASSTTSSGSYEQYF
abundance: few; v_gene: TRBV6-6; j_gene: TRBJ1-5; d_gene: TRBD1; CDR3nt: TGTGCCAGCAGCCGACAAGACAGGGGGAATCAGCCCCAGCATTTT; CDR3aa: CASSRQDRGNQPQHF
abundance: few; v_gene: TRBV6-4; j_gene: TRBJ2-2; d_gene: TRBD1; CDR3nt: TGTGCCAGCAGTGCCCAGGGGGCCGGGGAGCTGTTTTTT; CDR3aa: CASSAQGAGELFF
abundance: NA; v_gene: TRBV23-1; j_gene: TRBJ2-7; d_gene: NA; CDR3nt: TGCGCCAGCAGTCAATCTATGGGTAGCTCTCTCTACGAGCAGTACTTC; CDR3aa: CASSQSMGSSLYEQYF
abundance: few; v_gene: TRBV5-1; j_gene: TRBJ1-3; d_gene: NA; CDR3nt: TGCGCCAGCAGCTCGCTCTTGGGTGGTTCCGGAAACACCATATATTTT; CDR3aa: CASSSLLGGSGNTIYF
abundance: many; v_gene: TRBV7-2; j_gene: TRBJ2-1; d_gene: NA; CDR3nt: TGTGCCAGCAGCTTTCAGAGGTTTGGAGGGAATGAGCAGTTCTTC; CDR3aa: CASSFQRFGGNEQFF
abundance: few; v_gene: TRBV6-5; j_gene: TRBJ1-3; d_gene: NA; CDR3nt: TGTGCCAGCAGTTACGGCCCAGGGTTTGGAAACACCATATATTTT; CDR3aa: CASSYGPGFGNTIYF
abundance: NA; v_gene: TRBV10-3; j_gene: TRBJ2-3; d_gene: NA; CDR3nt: TGTGCCATCAGTGGGACGGGGGGCCGCACAGATACGCAGTATTTT; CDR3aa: CAISGTGGRTDTQYF
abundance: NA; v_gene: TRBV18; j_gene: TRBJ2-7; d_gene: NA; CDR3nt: TGTGCCAGCTCACCACGGGAGGCATCCTACGAGCAGTACTTC; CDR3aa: CASSPREASYEQYF
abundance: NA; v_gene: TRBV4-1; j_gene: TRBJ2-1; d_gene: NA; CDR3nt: TGCGCCAGCAGCCTGATGGGGGTTCAGCAGTTCTTC; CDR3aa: CASSLMGVQQFF
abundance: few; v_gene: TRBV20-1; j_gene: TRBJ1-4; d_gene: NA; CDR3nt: TGCAGTGCTAGGGGGTTTTCGGGACTGTTTTTT; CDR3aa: CSARGFSGLFF
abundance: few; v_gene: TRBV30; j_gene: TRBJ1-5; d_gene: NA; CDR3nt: TGTGCCTGGAGTAGGGCAGCTACTCAGCATTTT; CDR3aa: CAWSRAATQHF
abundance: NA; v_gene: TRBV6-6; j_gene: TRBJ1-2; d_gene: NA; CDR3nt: TGTGCCAGCAGTTACCGCCGGGACTATGGCTACACCTTC; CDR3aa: CASSYRRDYGYTF
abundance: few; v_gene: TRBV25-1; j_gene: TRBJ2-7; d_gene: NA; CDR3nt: TGTGCCAGCACTGTCCCCTACGAGCAGTACTTC; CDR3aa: CASTVPYEQYF
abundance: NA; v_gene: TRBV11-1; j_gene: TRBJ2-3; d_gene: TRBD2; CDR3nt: TGTGCCAGCAGCCGACTAGCGAACACAGATACGCAGTATTTT; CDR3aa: CASSRLANTDTQYF
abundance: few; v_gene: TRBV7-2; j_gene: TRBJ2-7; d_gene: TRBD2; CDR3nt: TGTGCCAGCAGCCAGGGACTAGCAATCAACGAGCAGTACTTC; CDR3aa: CASSQGLAINEQYF
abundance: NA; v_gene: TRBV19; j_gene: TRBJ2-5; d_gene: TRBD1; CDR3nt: TGTGCCAGTAGTCCCCAAGGGGGCGCGGAGACCCAGTACTTC; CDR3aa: CASSPQGGAETQYF
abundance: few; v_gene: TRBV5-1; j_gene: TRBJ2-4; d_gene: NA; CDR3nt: TGCGCCAGCAGCCCTGGACTAGGGGGGAACATTCAGTACTTC; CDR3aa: CASSPGLGGNIQYF
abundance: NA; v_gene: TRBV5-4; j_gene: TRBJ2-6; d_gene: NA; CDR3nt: TGTGCCAGCAGCTTGGACGGGACTCTGGGGCCTGGGGCCAACGTCCTGACTTTC; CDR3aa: CASSLDGTLGPGANVLTF
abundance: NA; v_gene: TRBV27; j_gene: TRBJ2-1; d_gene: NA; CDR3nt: TGTGCCAGCATGCGGCCAGGGCGTAATGAGCAGTTCTTC; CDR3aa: CASMRPGRNEQFF
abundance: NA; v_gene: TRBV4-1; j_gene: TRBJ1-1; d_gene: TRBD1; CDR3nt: TGTGCCAGCAGCCAGGCACAGGGGCGGAACACTGAAGCTTTCTTT; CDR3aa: CASSQAQGRNTEAFF
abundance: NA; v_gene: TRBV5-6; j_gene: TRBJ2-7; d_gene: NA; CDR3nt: TGTGCCAGCAGCTTGGCCCTCTACGAGCAGTACTTC; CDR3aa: CASSLALYEQYF
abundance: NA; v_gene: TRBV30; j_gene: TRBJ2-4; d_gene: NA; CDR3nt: TGTGCCTGGAGTGCAAAGGGGCAGGGAGACATTCAGTACTTC; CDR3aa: CAWSAKGQGDIQYF
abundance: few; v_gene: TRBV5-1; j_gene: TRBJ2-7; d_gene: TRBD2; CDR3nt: TGCGCCAGCAGCTCTAGCGGGAGCACGTACGAGCAGTACTTC; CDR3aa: CASSSSGSTYEQYF
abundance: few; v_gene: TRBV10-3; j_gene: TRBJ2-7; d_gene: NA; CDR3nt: TGTGCCATCAGTAGGAAGGATCTCTACGAGCAGTACTTC; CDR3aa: CAISRKDLYEQYF
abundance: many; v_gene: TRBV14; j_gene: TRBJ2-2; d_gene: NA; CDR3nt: NA; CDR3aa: CASSLRAGELFF
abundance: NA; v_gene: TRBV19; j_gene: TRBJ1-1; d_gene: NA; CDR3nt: TGTGCCACTACTTCTCGGGGTGTCGGCACTGAAGCTTTCTTT; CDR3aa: CATTSRGVGTEAFF
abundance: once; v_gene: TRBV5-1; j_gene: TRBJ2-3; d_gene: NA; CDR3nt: TGCGCCAGCAGCTTGAAACAATTCACAGATACGCAGTATTTT; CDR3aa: CASSLKQFTDTQYF
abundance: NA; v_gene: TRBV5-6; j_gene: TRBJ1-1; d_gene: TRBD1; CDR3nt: TGTGCCAGCAGCCGGACAGGGGACACTGAAGCTTTCTTT; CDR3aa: CASSRTGDTEAFF
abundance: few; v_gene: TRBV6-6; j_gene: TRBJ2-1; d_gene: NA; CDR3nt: TGTGCCAGCAGCCTGGTCTGGGGGGTCGAGCAGTTCTTC; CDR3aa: CASSLVWGVEQFF
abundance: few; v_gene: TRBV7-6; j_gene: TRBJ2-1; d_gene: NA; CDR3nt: TGTGCCAGCAGTAGGTGGGGCACTTACAATGAGCAGTTCTTC; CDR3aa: CASSRWGTYNEQFF
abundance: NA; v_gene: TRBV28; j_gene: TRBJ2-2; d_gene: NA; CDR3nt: TGTGCCAGCAGTAGCGGGTGGGGGAACACCGGGGAGCTGTTTTTT; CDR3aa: CASSSGWGNTGELFF
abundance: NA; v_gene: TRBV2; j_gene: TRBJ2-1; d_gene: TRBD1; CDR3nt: TGTGCCAGCAGGCAACAGGGGCCCAATGGTGAGCAGTTCTTC; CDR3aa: CASRQQGPNGEQFF
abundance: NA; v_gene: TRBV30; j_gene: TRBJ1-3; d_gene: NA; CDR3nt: TGTGCCTGGAGTGTACGGGGGGCCGCTGGAAACACCATATATTTT; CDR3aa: CAWSVRGAAGNTIYF